The sequence of this T cell receptor beta chain was determined in a study of human T cells and chemical hapten exposure (dated by TCRdb to the early 2020s). About the study as a whole: For sensitization, 2% DPC in acetone was applied to an approximately 2 cm by approximately 2 cm area of upper inner arm skin. Weekly therapeutic DPC doses were additionally applied to the scalp of patients throughout the roughly 23-week study period. Patch tests used Finn chambers with 0.01% DPC on the upper back, scored after 6 days by International Contact Dermatitis Research Group standards. Most of the patients in the cohort were female, and the cohort covered alopecia areata with under or over 50% scalp involvement, alopecia totalis and alopecia universalis. The libraries were sequenced as a pool, and the TCR yield per sample differed mostly because of small variations in library volumes within the pool. This study followed changes in the peripheral blood TCR repertoire in vivo during primary and secondary sensitization of alopecia patients to the hapten diphenylcyclopropenone (DPC). Blood was sampled from patients pre-sensitization (week 0) and at 2, 6 and about 24 weeks after DPC sensitization. Blood for TCR sequencing was provided by twenty-nine alopecia patients at one to four time points (pre-sensitization, 2, 6 and 24 weeks). The full study reports these points: DPC sensitization did not change how many TCRs were above 1 in 1000 frequency, and no evidence was found of alterations in global repertoire structure. Because every patient had alopecia, a presumed autoimmune disease, the patients' immune response might differ from that of healthy individuals. Compared with pre-sensitization or healthy control sets, expanded TCRs formed significantly more large CDR3 similarity clusters, which is consistent with antigen-driven responses. After repeated subsampling, the strength of the expansion versus patch-test correlation and the threshold at which it became significant changed. Patch test score correlated positively with the number of PT1 expanded TCRs, reaching significance at thresholds 8, 16 and 32 but not at 4.

Deletion took 0 bases off V and 1 base off J, with a span of 16 bases between the germline ends. Looking up the germline V gene yields CDR1 SGHRS and CDR2 YFSETQ. Counted from cysteine to phenylalanine, this CDR3 has 17 amino acids. Left in the record is the CDR3 DNA by itself, 51 bases read in frame from the first base. The time point tag for this specimen amounts to: pre-sensitization, week 0. The treatment or condition label, as the study defines it: therapeutic diphenylcyclopropenone sensitization with weekly scalp DPC. At each patch-test visit, blood was drawn before the patch test was applied. To be eligible, patients had to be aged 18 to 70, diagnosed with alopecia and judged suitable for DPC therapy, while pregnant patients were excluded. Total RNA was extracted from unfractionated whole blood that had been collected in Tempus Blood RNA tubes. This clonotype was seen a few times. Its antigen is not yet known. No much larger clone is present one base from it, and per-base qualities are unavailable.

Library generation was performed with RACE. This sample was sequenced with a NextSeq 500. During library preparation, unique molecular identifiers were attached to individual cDNA molecules so that TCRs could be counted quantitatively and reproducibly. Both TCR alpha and TCR beta chains were sequenced from each blood RNA sample. In the authors' own workflow: Samples had a median of around 92,000 TCRs, with a range from roughly 23,224 to 700,000. The Decombinator software suite was used to annotate V, J and CDR3 in the TCR reads. For the PS versus PT1 abundance plots, all samples were subsampled to the same number of TCRs (28,000). Expanded TCRs were defined as absent before sensitization and observed at least eight times at the 2-week time point. In TCRdb, the public reads were trimmed at Q25 with fastp and aligned with MiXCR, with productive beta chains retained. A single entry per CDR3 protein holds the most common genes and DNA from its merged rows. What appears here as the V and J calls and clone size reflects TCRdb's work, not the paper's. The table for this sample lists under 110,000 distinct CDR3 sequences; roughly 12% of them were counted only once. Around 1.7% of the sample is taken by the ten largest.

Recombination connected TRBV5-1 to TRBJ2-5, with the D gene not clear enough to name. The sequenced sample was whole blood, obtained in connection with sensitization to the hapten diphenylcyclopropenone (DPC). This TCR derives from a woman between 50 and 59 years old with alopecia areata. Some clones in this sample may be carry-over from other donors' samples. CDR3 region: CASSLGVGSNSQETQYF. The DNA is as follows: TGCGCCAGCAGCTTGGGAGTGGGGTCCAACTCCCAAGAGACCCAGTACTTC.